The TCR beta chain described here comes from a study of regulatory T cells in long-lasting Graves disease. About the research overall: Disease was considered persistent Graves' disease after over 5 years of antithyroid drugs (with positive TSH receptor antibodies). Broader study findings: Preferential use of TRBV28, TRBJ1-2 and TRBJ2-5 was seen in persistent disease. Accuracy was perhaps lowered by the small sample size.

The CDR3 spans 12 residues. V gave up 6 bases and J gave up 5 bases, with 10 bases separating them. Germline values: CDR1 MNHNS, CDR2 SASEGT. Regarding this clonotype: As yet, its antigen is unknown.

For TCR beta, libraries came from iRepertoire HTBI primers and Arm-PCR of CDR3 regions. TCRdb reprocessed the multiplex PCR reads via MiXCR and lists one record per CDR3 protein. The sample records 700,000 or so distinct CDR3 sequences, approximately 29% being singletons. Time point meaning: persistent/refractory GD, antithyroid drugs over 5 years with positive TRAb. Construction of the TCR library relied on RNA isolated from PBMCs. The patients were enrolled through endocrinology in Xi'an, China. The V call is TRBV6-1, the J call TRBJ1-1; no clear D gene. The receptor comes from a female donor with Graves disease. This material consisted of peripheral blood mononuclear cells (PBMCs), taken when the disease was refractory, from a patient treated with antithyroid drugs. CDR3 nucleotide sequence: TGTGCCAGCAGCCGCGGGTTGACTGAAGCTTTCTTT. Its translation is CASSRGLTEAFF.